These 27 T cell receptor beta chains were all obtained from the same sample, sequenced in a study of blood T cell repertoires in COVID-19. The table came from immunoSEQ multiplex PCR; TCRdb's copy has only in-frame clones and leaves some out. The sample includes about 670,000 clones, 90% seen only once; the top ten take over 0.2%. Sequencing was done on a sample of peripheral blood. The receptor set was obtained from a young woman with acute or convalescent COVID-19.

The V call is TRBV7-6, the J call TRBJ2-6; 7 bases line up with TRBD1. This CDR3 is 16 amino acids long. CDR1 is SGHVS, CDR2 FNYEAQ, per germline. V lost 2 bases, J lost 0 bases, and 1 base stayed unmatched. CDR3 sequence (DNA): TGTGCCAGCAGCTTACGACAGGGCTCTGGGGCCAACGTCCTGACTTTC. Translation: CASSLRQGSGANVLTF.

The chain employs TRBV30 and TRBJ2-2; TRBD1 might be the D (5 bases). From germline, CDR1 is GTSNPN and CDR2 SVGIG (reference sequence). Trimming took off 4 bases at V and 1 base at J, with 7 bases between the two ends. The CDR3 length is 13 residues. CDR3 sequence: CAWTRGNTGELFF. The DNA of the CDR3 is TGTGCCTGGACAAGGGGGAACACCGGGGAGCTGTTTTTT.

V usage is TRBV4-1 and J usage is TRBJ1-2, with a tentative D call TRBD1 (5 bases). From germline, CDR1 is MGHRA and CDR2 YSYEKL. The CDR3 extends over 13 amino acids. The ends were cut back, 0 bases at V and 3 bases at J, with 5 bases in the middle. This CDR3 is CASSQDRDYGYTF. The CDR3 DNA reads as TGCGCCAGCAGCCAAGACAGGGACTATGGCTACACCTTC.

The chain has TRBV6-2 or TRBV6-3 and TRBJ2-2; D might be TRBD2 (5 bases). V was pared by 5 bases and J by 7 bases, with 8 bases between. Per the germline V gene, CDR1 is MNHEY and CDR2 is SVGEGT. CDR3 length equals 12 residues. DNA of the CDR3: TGTGCCAGCAGTAGGGCGGGCGGGGAGCTGTTTTTT. The encoded protein is CASSRAGGELFF.

The DNA of the CDR3 is TGTGCCAGCAGCTTGGACAGGGGGTACAACTATGGCTACACCTTC. It codes for CASSLDRGYNYGYTF. This chain connects TRBV7-8 to TRBJ1-2; the match to TRBD1 covers 10 bases. After removal of 3 bases from V and 2 bases from J, the junction contained 3 bases not matched to a gene. In germline, CDR1 is SGHVS, CDR2 FQNEAQ. CDR3 length: 15 amino acids. Using reference TRBV7-8 and TRBJ1-2 for the parts outside the CDR3, the full variable domain is GAGVSQSPRYKVAKRGQDVALRCDPISGHVSLFWYQQALGQGPEFLTYFQNEAQLDKSGLPSDRFFAERPEGSVSTLKIQRTQQEDSAVYLCASSLDRGYNYGYTFGSGTRLTVV.

This clone was detected a few times. The chain carries TRBV24-1 and TRBJ2-4, with a weak D call TRBD2 (6 bases). The V gene lost 5 bases and the J gene lost 5 bases, with 12 bases spanning the gap. The CDR3 spans 14 residues. The V gene's germline CDR1 is KGHDR and CDR2 SFDVKD. The CDR3 DNA reads as TGTGCCACCAGTGTGGGGTGGGGGGAAAACATTCAGTACTTC. It is translated as CATSVGWGENIQYF.

The chain has TRBV7-6 and TRBJ2-7, with 8 nucleotides matching TRBD2. The CDR3 has 15 amino acids. With 1 base clipped from V and 7 bases from J, the junction kept 9 bases outside the gene matches. In germline, CDR1 is SGHVS, CDR2 FNYEAQ. The DNA of the CDR3 is TGTGCCAGCAGCTTAGAACTAGCGGTGACGTGGGAGCAGTACTTC. This encodes CASSLELAVTWEQYF.

This clone was seen more than once but under ten times. The chain carries TRBV19 and TRBJ1-2; no reliable D call. The CDR3 is made up of 16 amino acids. Trimming stripped 2 bases from V and 5 bases from J, with 18 bases between. CDR1 is LNHDA, CDR2 SQIVND, per germline (reference sequence). CDR3 DNA sequence: TGTGCCAGTAGTATACGACGGAATGGGCCGAGATATGGCTACACCTTC. Amino acids: CASSIRRNGPRYGYTF.

Comment on this clone: This could be a read error, since a much larger clone is one nucleotide away. V is TRBV6-4 and J is TRBJ2-1, with a tentative D call TRBD1 (6 bases). CDR1 is MRHNA and CDR2 is SNTAGT in the germline V gene. The CDR3 consists of 15 residues. V gave up 0 bases and J gave up 3 bases, with 9 bases separating them. As DNA, the CDR3 is TGTGCCAGCAGTGACTCACAGGGTTTCTACAATGAGCAGTTCTTC. Translating gives CASSDSQGFYNEQFF.

This chain connects TRBV27 to TRBJ1-4; 7 bases match TRBD1. The V segment lost 2 bases and the J segment 0 bases; nucleotides outside the gene matches: 3. This CDR3 spans 16 amino acids. The germline V gene has CDR1 MNHEY and CDR2 SMNVEV (reference sequence). The CDR3 bases are TGTGCCAGCAGTTTAGACAGGGTAGCAACTAATGAAAAACTGTTTTTT. The encoded protein is CASSLDRVATNEKLFF. Complete variable domain (other parts from reference TRBV27 and TRBJ1-4): EAQVTQNPRYLITVTGKKLTVTCSQNMNHEYMSWYRQDPGLGLRQIYYSMNVEVTDKGDVPEGYKVSRKEKRNFPLILESPSPNQTSLYFCASSLDRVATNEKLFFGSGTQLSVL.

This rearrangement joins TRBV6-2 or TRBV6-3 to TRBJ2-3; TRBD2 agrees at 10 bases. Germline V CDR1 and CDR2: MNHEY, SVGEGT. V shed 5 bases, J shed 6 bases, and the junction held 11 bases outside the gene matches. This CDR3 spans 16 amino acids. Here the CDR3 DNA reads TGTGCCAGCAGTCAACCTAGCGGGGGACACTATGATACGCAGTATTTT. Its translation: CASSQPSGGHYDTQYF.

This chain connects TRBV9 to TRBJ2-2; D uncertain. CDR1 is SGDLS and CDR2 is YYNGEE in the germline V gene. V lost 0 bases and J 3 bases, leaving 9 bases between the germline ends. The CDR3 is 15 residues long. CDR3 bases: TGTGCCAGCAGCGTAGGTGGCGACTACACCGGGGAGCTGTTTTTT. Encoded protein: CASSVGGDYTGELFF. The full variable domain, rest sourced from reference TRBV9 and TRBJ2-2, is DSGVTQTPKHLITATGQRVTLRCSPRSGDLSVYWYQQSLDQGLQFLIQYYNGEERAKGNILERFSAQQFPDLHSELNLSSLELGDSALYFCASSVGGDYTGELFFGEGSRLTVL.

This clone was seen once. The chain has TRBV18 and TRBJ1-1, with D perhaps matching TRBD1 (6 bases). The CDR3 totals 14 residues. Between the trimmed V and J ends, which lost 3 bases and 2 bases, there was a span of 10 bases. Germline V gene sequence: CDR1 KGHSH, CDR2 LQKENI. The CDR3 sequence: CASSPQGFNTEAFF. The CDR3 DNA reads TGTGCCAGCTCACCCCAGGGGTTTAACACTGAAGCTTTCTTT.

The CDR3 reads CASSLGTVNEQFF. Written as DNA, the CDR3 is TGTGCCAGCAGCTTGGGCACAGTCAATGAGCAGTTCTTC. The rearrangement joins TRBV5-6 to TRBJ2-1; no reliable D call. CDR1 and CDR2 (germline): SGHDT, YYEEEE. V shed 0 bases and J shed 6 bases, with 7 bases lying between them. CDR3 length: 13 amino acids. The full variable domain, in which reference TRBV5-6 and TRBJ2-1 provide the parts outside the CDR3, is DAGVTQSPTHLIKTRGQQVTLRCSPKSGHDTVSWYQQALGQGPQFIFQYYEEEERQRGNFPDRFSGHQFPNYSSELNVNALLLGDSALYLCASSLGTVNEQFFGPGTRLTVL.

The V call is TRBV30, the J call TRBJ2-7, with 7 bases that match TRBD1. The CDR3 has 14 residues. CDR1 and CDR2 from the germline V gene are GTSNPN and SVGIG (reference sequence). Losses at the gene ends were 6 bases for V and 0 bases for J; bases not matched to a gene: 8. DNA of the CDR3: TGTGCCTGCACCAAGGGGGCCCTCTCCTACGAGCAGTACTTC. This gives the protein CACTKGALSYEQYF.

The genes are TRBV6-6 and TRBJ1-1, with TRBD1 matching 9 bases. Germline V gene sequence: CDR1 MNHNY, CDR2 SVGAGI (reference sequence). Trimming at V came to 7 bases and at J to 5 bases, leaving 14 bases not matched to a gene. The CDR3 has 16 amino acids. CDR3 loop: CASTNCHDRGCTEAFF. In DNA, the CDR3 is TGTGCCAGCACCAATTGCCATGACAGGGGGTGTACTGAAGCTTTCTTT.

J is TRBJ2-3 and V is TRBV9; tentative D call: TRBD2 (7 bases). CDR3 size: 16 residues. Germline CDR1 SGDLS, CDR2 YYNGEE. V was cut by 1 base and J by 1 base, with 13 bases left in between. The CDR3 sequence: CASSVRGGIGTDTQYF. The CDR3 region has the DNA TGTGCCAGCAGCGTAAGGGGGGGCATAGGCACAGATACGCAGTATTTT.

The rearrangement uses TRBV4-1 and TRBJ2-1; D ambiguous. Trimming removed 2 bases from V and 2 bases from J, with 13 bases in between. The CDR3 sequence is 16 residues long. Germline assignment: CDR1 MGHRA and CDR2 YSYEKL. CDR3 coding DNA: TGCGCCAGCAGCCAATTTTTGGCAGAACCCTACAATGAGCAGTTCTTC. Protein: CASSQFLAEPYNEQFF.

This clone was recorded a few times. This chain connects TRBV19 to TRBJ1-2, with TRBD1 matching 10 bases. V dropped 3 bases and J dropped 7; count of bases not matched to a gene: 8. This CDR3 has 15 residues. Germline V gene data show CDR1 as LNHDA and CDR2 as SQIVND (reference sequence). The CDR3 protein is CASSILTGGLVGYTF. The CDR3 DNA follows: TGTGCCAGTAGTATTCTGACAGGGGGCTTGGTTGGCTACACCTTC.

This sequence joins TRBV7-8 and TRBJ2-1, with 7 bases aligning to TRBD2. Looked up from germline, CDR1 is SGHVS and CDR2 is FQNEAQ. CDR3 length equals 12 residues. The V and J ends lost 5 bases and 8 bases, in that order; junction bases with no gene match: 3. CDR3 loop: CASSQRGHEQFF. DNA of the CDR3: TGTGCCAGCAGCCAGCGGGGTCATGAGCAGTTCTTC.

The chain joins TRBV27 to TRBJ1-2; 8 nucleotides line up with TRBD1. The CDR3 contains 15 residues. The V segment lost 4 bases and the J segment 4 bases; nucleotides outside the gene matches: 8. Germline assignment: CDR1 MNHEY and CDR2 SMNVEV (reference sequence). CDR3 in amino acids: CASSSLRQGPYGYTF. Written as DNA, the CDR3 is TGTGCCAGCAGTTCACTCCGACAGGGGCCCTATGGCTACACCTTC.

The CDR3 nucleotides are TGCGGGGGACACTGGTCCTACGAGCAGTACTTC. Its protein is CGGHWSYEQYF. The J gene is TRBJ2-7, the V gene TRBV10-1; a weak D match, TRBD1 (6 bases). The CDR3 sequence is 11 residues long. Germline V lookup: CDR1 WNHNN, CDR2 SYGVQD (reference sequence).

The V gene is TRBV2, the J gene TRBJ2-2; D call uncertain. V was clipped by 4 bases and J by 1 base, with 7 bases between them. This CDR3 contains 14 residues. Germline loops: CDR1 SNHLY, CDR2 FYNNEI. The CDR3 protein is CASSVVGNTGELFF. The CDR3 DNA sequence: TGTGCCAGCAGTGTCGTCGGGAACACCGGGGAGCTGTTTTTT.

The V gene is TRBV5-4, the J gene TRBJ1-2, with TRBD1 as a possible D gene (6 bases). Trimming took off 0 bases at V and 8 bases at J, with 20 bases between the two ends. This CDR3 is built from 16 residues. Germline-derived CDR1 and CDR2 are SGHNT and YYREEE (reference sequence). The CDR3 sequence is CASSLGGPPKGEGYTF. The CDR3 DNA is TGTGCCAGCAGCTTGGGGGGACCCCCGAAGGGGGAGGGCTACACCTTC.

The chain combines TRBV27 with TRBJ1-1; tentative D call: TRBD1 (5 bases). The CDR3 has 16 residues. From germline, CDR1 is MNHEY and CDR2 SMNVEV (reference sequence). The ends were cut back, 3 bases at V and 3 bases at J, with 17 bases in the middle. Written as DNA, the CDR3 is TGTGCCAGCAGTTTGTACGGGGGGGAGATAGACACTGAAGCTTTCTTT. It translates to CASSLYGGEIDTEAFF.

The chain uses TRBV7-2 and TRBJ1-2, with a possible D match to TRBD1 (6 bases). The CDR3 has 19 residues. V lost 1 base and J lost 0, with 21 bases in between. Germline values: CDR1 SGHTA, CDR2 FQGNSA. The CDR3 is CASSLVYVLDSFANYGYTF. The CDR3 DNA reads TGTGCCAGCAGCTTAGTTTATGTTCTGGACAGTTTCGCTAACTATGGCTACACCTTC.

The V gene is TRBV5-5, the J gene TRBJ1-6; 7 bases are a match to TRBD1. Germline CDR1 is SGHKS and CDR2 is YYEKEE (reference sequence). With V trimmed by 4 bases and J by 3 bases, 7 bases remained unmatched. The CDR3 contains 16 residues. CDR3 sequence: CASSLSWTGYNSPLHF. DNA of the CDR3: TGTGCCAGCAGCCTGTCTTGGACAGGCTATAATTCACCCCTCCACTTT.